Below, 6 T cell receptor beta chains from the same sample are listed, as sequenced in a study of CD8+CD57+ T cells in acquired aplastic anemia. Both TCR beta VDJ combination and CDR3 sequence profiling were carried out. Genomic DNA was the template for this profiling. In TCRdb, the reads were re-called with MiXCR into one record per CDR3 protein. The table lists over 150,000 distinct CDR3 sequences, approximately 43% of them singletons. Sequences were obtained from sorted CD4+, CD8+, or CD8+CD57+ T cells (not recorded which) from PBMCs. All receptors come from a human donor in good health.

This clonotype has at least ten counts. This chain links TRBV20-1 with TRBJ1-5; D possibly corresponds to TRBD1 (6 bases). This CDR3 is 14 amino acids long. With 5 bases removed from V and 1 base from J, the gap between germline ends came to 12 bases. Germline CDR1 DFQATT, CDR2 SNEGSKA (reference sequence). The CDR3 nucleotides read TGCAGTGCTTTCAGGGGTGGAAGCAATCAGCCCCAGCATTTT. Translating gives CSAFRGGSNQPQHF.

This clonotype was seen ten or more times. The DNA for the CDR3 is TGTGCCAGTAGACGGGACAGGGGACCTGGGCAGCCCCAGCATTTT. Its translation: CASRRDRGPGQPQHF. The V and J genes are TRBV19 and TRBJ1-5; 10 bases line up with TRBD1. After removal of 6 bases from V and 7 bases from J, the junction contained 9 bases not matched to a gene. The CDR3 sequence is 15 residues long. Germline loops: CDR1 LNHDA, CDR2 SQIVND (reference sequence).

The chain recombines TRBV7-9 with TRBJ1-1; 7 positions agree with TRBD1. The CDR3 is 15 residues long. Germline V lookup: CDR1 SEHNR, CDR2 FQNEAQ (reference sequence). Unmatched junction bases numbered 9, after V lost 5 bases and J lost 3 bases. The CDR3 region is CASSHSTGIDTEAFF. The CDR3 coding sequence is TGTGCCAGCAGCCACTCGACAGGGATCGACACTGAAGCTTTCTTT.

This clonotype was seen many times. The chain recombines TRBV29-1 with TRBJ2-7; D unresolved. Germline values: CDR1 SQVTM, CDR2 ANQGSEA. Trimming pared 6 bases from V and 2 bases from J, leaving 5 bases between. The CDR3 spans 10 residues. The CDR3 nucleotides are TGCAGCGTGGGGACCTACGAGCAGTACTTC. Its protein is CSVGTYEQYF.

The V gene is TRBV15, the J gene TRBJ2-1; D gene ambiguous. V dropped 0 bases and J dropped 5 bases, with 8 bases sitting between them. The CDR3 has 14 residues. Germline lookup yields CDR1 LNHNV and CDR2 YYDKDF (reference sequence). For the CDR3, the DNA is TGTGCCACCAGCAGAGATCGGGTTAACAATGAGCAGTTCTTC. Translation: CATSRDRVNNEQFF.

The sample holds many counts of this clonotype. The V and J genes are TRBV29-1 and TRBJ2-7; 7 bases fit TRBD2. The CDR3 spans 15 residues. V was clipped by 6 bases and J by 0 bases; unmatched bases: 11. The germline CDR1 and CDR2 sequences are SQVTM and ANQGSEA. CDR3 DNA: TGCAGCGTGAAGGGAGGGCAGGTGAGCTCCTACGAGCAGTACTTC. Residues: CSVKGGQVSSYEQYF.